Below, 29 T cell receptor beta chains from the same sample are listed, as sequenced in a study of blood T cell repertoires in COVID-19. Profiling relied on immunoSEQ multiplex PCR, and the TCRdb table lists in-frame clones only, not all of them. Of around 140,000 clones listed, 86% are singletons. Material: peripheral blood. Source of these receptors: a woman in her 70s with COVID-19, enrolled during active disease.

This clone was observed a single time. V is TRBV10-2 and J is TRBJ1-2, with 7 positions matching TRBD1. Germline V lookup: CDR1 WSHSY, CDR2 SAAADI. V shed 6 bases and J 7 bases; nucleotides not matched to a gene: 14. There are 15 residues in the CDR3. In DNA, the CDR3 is TGCGCCAGCAGAGACACAGGGGTGGGTTCTTCTGGCTACACCTTC. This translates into CASRDTGVGSSGYTF.

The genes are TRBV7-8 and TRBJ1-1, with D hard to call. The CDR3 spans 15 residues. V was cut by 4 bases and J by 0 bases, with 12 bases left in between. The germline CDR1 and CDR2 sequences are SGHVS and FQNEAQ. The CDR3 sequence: CASSSMAGMNTEAFF. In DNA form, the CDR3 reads TGTGCCAGCAGCTCGATGGCGGGCATGAACACTGAAGCTTTCTTT.

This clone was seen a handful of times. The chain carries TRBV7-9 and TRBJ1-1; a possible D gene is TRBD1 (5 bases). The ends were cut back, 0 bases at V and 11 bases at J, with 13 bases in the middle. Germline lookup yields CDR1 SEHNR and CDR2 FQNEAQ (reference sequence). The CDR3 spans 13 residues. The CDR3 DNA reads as TGTGCCAGCAGCTTAGCGGCAGTTAGACAGGCTTTCTTT. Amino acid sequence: CASSLAAVRQAFF.

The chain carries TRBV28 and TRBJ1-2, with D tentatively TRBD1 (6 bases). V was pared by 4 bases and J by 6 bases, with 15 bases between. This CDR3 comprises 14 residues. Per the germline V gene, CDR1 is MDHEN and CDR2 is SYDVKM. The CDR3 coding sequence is TGTGCCAGCAGTTCTCGATGGGGGGGCAATGGCTACACCTTC. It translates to CASSSRWGGNGYTF.

CDR3 in amino acids: CASSVQGENTIYF. As DNA, the CDR3 is TGCGCCAGCAGTGTCCAGGGCGAAAACACCATATATTTT. The chain recombines TRBV5-1 with TRBJ1-3, with D maybe TRBD1 (5 bases). V gave up 5 bases and J gave up 6 bases, with 12 bases separating them. The germline V gene has CDR1 SGHRS and CDR2 YFSETQ. This CDR3 is built from 13 residues.

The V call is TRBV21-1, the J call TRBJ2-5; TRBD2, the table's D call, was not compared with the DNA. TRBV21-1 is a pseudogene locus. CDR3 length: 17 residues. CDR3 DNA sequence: TGTGCCAGCAGCAAAGTCGGGAGACTTCTATTGCAAGAGACCCAGTACTTC. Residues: CASSKVGRLLLQETQYF.

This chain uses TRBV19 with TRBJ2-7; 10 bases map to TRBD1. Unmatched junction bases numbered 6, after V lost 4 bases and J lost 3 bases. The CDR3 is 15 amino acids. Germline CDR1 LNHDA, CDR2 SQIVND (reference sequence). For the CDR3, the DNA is TGTGCCAGTAGTAGCCGGGGACAGGGGATCTACGAGCAGTACTTC. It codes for CASSSRGQGIYEQYF.

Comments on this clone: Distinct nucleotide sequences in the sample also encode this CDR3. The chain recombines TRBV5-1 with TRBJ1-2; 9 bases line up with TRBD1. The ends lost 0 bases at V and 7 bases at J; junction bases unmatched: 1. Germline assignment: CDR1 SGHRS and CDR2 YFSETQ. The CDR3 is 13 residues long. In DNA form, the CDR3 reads TGCGCCAGCAGCTTGGGGGGACAGGGTGGCTACACCTTC. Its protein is CASSLGGQGGYTF.

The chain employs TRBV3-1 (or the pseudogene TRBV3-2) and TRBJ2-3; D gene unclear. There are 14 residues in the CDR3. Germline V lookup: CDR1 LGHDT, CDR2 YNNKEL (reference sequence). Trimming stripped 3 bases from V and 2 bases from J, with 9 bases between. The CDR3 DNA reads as TGTGCCAGCAGCCATTATACTATCACAGATACGCAGTATTTT. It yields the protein CASSHYTITDTQYF.

CDR3 residues: CASSSTPGQGTGELFF. CDR3 bases: TGTGCCAGCAGCTCTACCCCGGGACAGGGCACCGGGGAGCTGTTTTTT. The genes are TRBV11-3 and TRBJ2-2; 9 bases map to TRBD1. Germline CDR1 reads SGHNT; CDR2 reads YENEEA. The junction had 7 bases not matched to a gene; V was cut back by 4 bases and J by 4 bases. The length of the CDR3 is 16 residues. Supplemented by reference TRBV11-3 and TRBJ2-2, the full variable domain reads EAGVVQSPRYKIIEKKQPVAFWCNPISGHNTLYWYLQNLGQGPELLIRYENEEAVDDSQLPKDRFSAERLKGVDSTLKIQPAELGDSAVYLCASSSTPGQGTGELFFGEGSRLTVL.

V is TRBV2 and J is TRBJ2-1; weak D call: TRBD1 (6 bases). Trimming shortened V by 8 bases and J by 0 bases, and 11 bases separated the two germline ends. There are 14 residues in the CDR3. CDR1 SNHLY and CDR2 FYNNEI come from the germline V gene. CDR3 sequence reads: CASLMGASYNEQFF. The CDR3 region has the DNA TGTGCCAGCTTAATGGGGGCCTCCTACAATGAGCAGTTCTTC.

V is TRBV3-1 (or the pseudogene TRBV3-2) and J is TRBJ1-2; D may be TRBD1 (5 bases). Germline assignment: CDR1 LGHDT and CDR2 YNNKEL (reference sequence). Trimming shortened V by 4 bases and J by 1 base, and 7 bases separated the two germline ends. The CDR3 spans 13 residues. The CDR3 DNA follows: TGTGCCAGCAGCCGACAGCTTAACTATGGCTACACCTTC. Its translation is CASSRQLNYGYTF.

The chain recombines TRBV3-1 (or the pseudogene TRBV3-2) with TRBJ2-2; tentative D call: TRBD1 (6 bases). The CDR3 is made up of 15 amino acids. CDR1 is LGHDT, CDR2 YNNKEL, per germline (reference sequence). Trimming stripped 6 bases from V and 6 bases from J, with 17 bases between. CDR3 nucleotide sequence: TGTGCCAGCAGACAACGGACAGATCGGGCCGGGGAGCTGTTTTTT. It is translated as CASRQRTDRAGELFF.

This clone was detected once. In nucleotides, the CDR3 is TGCGCCAGCAGGGGGAGGGACAGGGGCGACGAGCAGTACTTC. Its translation is CASRGRDRGDEQYF. The J gene is TRBJ2-7, the V gene TRBV5-1; 10 nucleotides line up with TRBD1. Germline loops: CDR1 SGHRS, CDR2 YFSETQ. CDR3 length: 14 residues. Trimming at V came to 5 bases and at J to 5 bases, leaving 7 bases not matched to a gene. Looking up the rest from reference TRBV5-1 and TRBJ2-7 gives the full variable domain: KAGVTQTPRYLIKTRGQQVTLSCSPISGHRSVSWYQQTPGQGLQFLFEYFSETQRNKGNFPGRFSGRQFSNSRSEMNVSTLELGDSALYLCASRGRDRGDEQYFGPGTRLTVT.

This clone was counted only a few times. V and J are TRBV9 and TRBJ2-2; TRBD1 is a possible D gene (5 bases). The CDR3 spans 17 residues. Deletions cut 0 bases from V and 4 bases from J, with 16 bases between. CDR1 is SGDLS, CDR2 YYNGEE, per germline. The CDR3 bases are TGTGCCAGCAGCGTAGCTCCCCCCGGCAGGGCCACCGGGGAGCTGTTTTTT. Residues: CASSVAPPGRATGELFF.

The DNA for the CDR3 is TGTGCCAGCAGCTGGACAGGGGGGGCTGAAGCTTTCTTT. This gives the protein CASSWTGGAEAFF. The chain carries TRBV28 and TRBJ1-1, with TRBD1 matching 10 bases. Trimming took 6 bases from V and 6 from J; bases not matched to a gene: 4. This CDR3 is 13 amino acids long. Per the germline V gene, CDR1 is MDHEN and CDR2 is SYDVKM.

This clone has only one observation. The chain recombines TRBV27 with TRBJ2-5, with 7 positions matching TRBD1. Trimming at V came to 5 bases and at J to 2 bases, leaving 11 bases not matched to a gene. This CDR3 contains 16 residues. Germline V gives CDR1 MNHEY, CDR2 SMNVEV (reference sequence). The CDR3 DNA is TGTGCCAGCAGTCTCCTACCTACAGGGGCTCAAGAGACCCAGTACTTC. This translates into CASSLLPTGAQETQYF.

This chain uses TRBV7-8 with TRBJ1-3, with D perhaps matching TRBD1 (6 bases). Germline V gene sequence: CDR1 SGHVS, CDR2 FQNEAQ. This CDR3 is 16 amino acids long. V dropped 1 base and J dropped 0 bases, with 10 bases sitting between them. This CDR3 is CASSLGTASSGNTIYF. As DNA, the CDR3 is TGTGCCAGCAGCTTAGGGACAGCCAGCTCTGGAAACACCATATATTTT.

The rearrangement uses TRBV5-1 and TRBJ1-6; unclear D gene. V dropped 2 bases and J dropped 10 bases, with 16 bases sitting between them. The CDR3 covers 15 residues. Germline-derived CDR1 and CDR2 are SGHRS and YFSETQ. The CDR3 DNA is TGCGCCAGCAGCTTCGGCGGTGGAAGTGGATCACCCCTCCACTTT. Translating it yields CASSFGGGSGSPLHF.

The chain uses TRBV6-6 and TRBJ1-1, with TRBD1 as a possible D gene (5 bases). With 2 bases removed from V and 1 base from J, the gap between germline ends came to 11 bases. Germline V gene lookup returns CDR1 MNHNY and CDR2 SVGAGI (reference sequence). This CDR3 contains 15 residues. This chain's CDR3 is CASSYLDSSNTEAFF. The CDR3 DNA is TGTGCCAGCAGTTACCTAGACAGTTCGAACACTGAAGCTTTCTTT.

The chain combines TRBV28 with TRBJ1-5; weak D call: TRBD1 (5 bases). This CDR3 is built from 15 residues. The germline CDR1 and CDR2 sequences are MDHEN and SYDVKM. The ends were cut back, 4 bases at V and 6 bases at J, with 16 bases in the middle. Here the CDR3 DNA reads TGTGCCAGCAGTTCCGGCGCGGGGGAAAGTCAGCCCCAGCATTTT. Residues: CASSSGAGESQPQHF.

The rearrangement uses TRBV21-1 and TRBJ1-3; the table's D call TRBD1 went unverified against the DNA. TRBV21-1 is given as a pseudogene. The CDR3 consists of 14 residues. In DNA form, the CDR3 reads TGTGCCAGCAGCAAAGAGGCAGGGATCAGCACCATATATTTT. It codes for CASSKEAGISTIYF.

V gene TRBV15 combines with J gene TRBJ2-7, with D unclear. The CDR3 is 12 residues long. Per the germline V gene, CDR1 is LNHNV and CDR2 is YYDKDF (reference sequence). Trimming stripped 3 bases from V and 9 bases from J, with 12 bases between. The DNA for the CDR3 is TGTGCCACCAGCAGCACCACCGATAGGCAGTACTTC. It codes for CATSSTTDRQYF.

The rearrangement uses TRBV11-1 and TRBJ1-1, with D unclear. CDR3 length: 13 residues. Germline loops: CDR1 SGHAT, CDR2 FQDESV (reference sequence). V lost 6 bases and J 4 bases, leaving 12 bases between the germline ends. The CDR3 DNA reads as TGTGCCAGCAGAAAGGCCCGGGGCACTGAAGCTTTCTTT. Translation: CASRKARGTEAFF.

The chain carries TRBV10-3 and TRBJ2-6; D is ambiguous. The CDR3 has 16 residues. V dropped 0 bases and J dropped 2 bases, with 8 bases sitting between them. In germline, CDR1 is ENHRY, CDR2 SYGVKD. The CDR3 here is CAISESAPPGANVLTF. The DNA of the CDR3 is TGTGCCATCAGTGAGTCGGCCCCCCCTGGGGCCAACGTCCTGACTTTC.

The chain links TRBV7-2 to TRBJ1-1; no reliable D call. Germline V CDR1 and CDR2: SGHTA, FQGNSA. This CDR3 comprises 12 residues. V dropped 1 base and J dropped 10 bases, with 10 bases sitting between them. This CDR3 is CASSLVPQVAFF. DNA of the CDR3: TGTGCCAGCAGCTTAGTCCCCCAGGTAGCTTTCTTT.

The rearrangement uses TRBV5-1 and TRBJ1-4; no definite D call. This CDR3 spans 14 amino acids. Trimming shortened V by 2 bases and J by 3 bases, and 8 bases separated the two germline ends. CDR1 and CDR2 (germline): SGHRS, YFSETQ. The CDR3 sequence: CASSFSSSNEKLFF. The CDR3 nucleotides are TGCGCCAGCAGCTTTAGCTCTTCTAATGAAAAACTGTTTTTT.

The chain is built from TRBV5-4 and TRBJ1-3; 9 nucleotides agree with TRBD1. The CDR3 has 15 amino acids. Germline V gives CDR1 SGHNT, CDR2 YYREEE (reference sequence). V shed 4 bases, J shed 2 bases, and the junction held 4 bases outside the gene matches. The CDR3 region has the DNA TGTGCCAGCAGCGGGGGACAGGGAACTGGAAACACCATATATTTT. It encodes CASSGGQGTGNTIYF. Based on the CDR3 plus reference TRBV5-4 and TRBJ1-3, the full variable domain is ETGVTQSPTHLIKTRGQQVTLRCSSQSGHNTVSWYQQALGQGPQFIFQYYREEENGRGNFPPRFSGLQFPNYSSELNVNALELDDSALYLCASSGGQGTGNTIYFGEGSWLTVV.

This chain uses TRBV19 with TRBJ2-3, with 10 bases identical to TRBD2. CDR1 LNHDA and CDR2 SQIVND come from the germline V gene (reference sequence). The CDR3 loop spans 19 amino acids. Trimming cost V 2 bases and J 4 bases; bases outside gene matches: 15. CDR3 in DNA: TGTGCCAGTAGTATACGAAGCGGGGGGGGATCTCTCCCATCAGATACGCAGTATTTT. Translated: CASSIRSGGGSLPSDTQYF.